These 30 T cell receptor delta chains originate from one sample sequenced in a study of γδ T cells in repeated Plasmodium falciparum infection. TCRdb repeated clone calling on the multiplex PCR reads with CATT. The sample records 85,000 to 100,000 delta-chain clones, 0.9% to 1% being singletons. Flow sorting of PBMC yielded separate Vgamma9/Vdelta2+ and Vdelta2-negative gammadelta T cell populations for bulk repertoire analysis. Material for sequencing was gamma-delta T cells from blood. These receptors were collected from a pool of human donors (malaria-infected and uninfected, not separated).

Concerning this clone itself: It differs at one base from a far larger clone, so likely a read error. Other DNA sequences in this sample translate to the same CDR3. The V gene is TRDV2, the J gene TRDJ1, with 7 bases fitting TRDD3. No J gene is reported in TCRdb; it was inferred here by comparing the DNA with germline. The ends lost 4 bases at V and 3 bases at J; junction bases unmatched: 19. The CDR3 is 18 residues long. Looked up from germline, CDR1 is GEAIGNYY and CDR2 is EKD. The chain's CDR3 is CACDGPKNEYWGADKLIF. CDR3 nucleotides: TGTGCCTGTGATGGGCCTAAAAACGAATACTGGGGAGCCGATAAACTCATCTTT.

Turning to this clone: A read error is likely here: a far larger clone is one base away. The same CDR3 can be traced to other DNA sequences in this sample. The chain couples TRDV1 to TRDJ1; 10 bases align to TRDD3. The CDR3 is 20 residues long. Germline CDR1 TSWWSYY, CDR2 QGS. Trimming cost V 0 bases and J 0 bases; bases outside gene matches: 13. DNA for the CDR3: TGTGCTCTTGGGGAACTAACCTCCTGGGGGATATGCCCCTACACCGATAAACTCATCTTT. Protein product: CALGELTSWGICPYTDKLIF.

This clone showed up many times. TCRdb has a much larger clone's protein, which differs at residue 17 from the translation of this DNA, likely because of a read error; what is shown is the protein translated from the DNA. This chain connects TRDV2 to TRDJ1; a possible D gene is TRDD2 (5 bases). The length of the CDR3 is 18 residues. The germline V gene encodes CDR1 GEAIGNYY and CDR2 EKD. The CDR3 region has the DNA TGTGCCTGTGACACCGTCCTAAGAGGGGCCGCGTACACCGATAAACTCACCTTT. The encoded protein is CACDTVLRGAAYTDKLTF.

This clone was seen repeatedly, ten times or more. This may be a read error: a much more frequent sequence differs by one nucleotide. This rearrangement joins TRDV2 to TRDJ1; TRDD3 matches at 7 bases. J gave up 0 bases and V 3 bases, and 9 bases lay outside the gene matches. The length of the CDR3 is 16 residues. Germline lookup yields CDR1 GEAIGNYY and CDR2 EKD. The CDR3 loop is CACDVLGNTNTDKLIF. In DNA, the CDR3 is TGTGCCTGTGACGTACTGGGGAATACGAACACCGATAAACTCATCTTT.

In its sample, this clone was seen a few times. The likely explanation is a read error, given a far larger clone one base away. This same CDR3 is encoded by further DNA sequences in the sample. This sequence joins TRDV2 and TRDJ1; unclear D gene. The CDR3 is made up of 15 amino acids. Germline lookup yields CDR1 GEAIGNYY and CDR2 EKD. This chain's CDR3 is CACDTPRGYTDKLIF. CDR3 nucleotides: TGCGCCTGTGACACCCCCCGGGGTTACACCGATAAACTCATCTTT.

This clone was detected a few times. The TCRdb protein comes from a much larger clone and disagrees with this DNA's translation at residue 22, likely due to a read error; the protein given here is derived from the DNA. CDR3 sequence: CALGELFGGPVLTAYWGLPYTGKLIF. In nucleotides, the CDR3 is TGTGCTCTTGGGGAACTGTTCGGGGGGCCAGTCTTGACTGCGTACTGGGGGTTACCTTACACCGGTAAACTCATCTTT. This chain connects TRDV1 to TRDJ1, with 8 positions matching TRDD3. Here the J gene came from matching the DNA to germline, since TCRdb omits it. CDR3 length: 26 amino acids. Germline V gives CDR1 TSWWSYY, CDR2 QGS.

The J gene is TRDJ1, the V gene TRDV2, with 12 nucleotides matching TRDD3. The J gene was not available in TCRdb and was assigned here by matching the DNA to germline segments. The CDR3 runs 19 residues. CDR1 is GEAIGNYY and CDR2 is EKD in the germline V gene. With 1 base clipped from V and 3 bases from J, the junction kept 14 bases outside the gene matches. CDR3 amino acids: CACDTLESLGDTRSDKLIF. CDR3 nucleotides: TGTGCCTGTGACACGCTAGAGTCGCTGGGGGATACGCGTTCCGATAAACTCATCTTT.

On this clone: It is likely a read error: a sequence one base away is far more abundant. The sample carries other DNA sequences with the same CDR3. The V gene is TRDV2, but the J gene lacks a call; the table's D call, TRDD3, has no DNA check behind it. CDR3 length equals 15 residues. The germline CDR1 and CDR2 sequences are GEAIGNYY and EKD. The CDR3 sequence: CACDTGLGDTYKLIF. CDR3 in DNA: TGTGCCTGTGACACCGGACTGGGGGATACTTATAAGCTCATCTTT.

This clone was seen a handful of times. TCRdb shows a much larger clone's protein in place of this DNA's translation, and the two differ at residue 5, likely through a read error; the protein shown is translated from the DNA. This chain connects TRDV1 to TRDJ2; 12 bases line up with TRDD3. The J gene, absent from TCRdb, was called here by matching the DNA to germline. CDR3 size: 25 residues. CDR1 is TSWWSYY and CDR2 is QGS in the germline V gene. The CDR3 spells CALGKLVLEYWGIPGLWALTAQLFF. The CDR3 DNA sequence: TGTGCTCTTGGGAAACTCGTCCTCGAGTACTGGGGGATACCTGGACTCTGGGCTTTGACAGCACAACTCTTCTTT.

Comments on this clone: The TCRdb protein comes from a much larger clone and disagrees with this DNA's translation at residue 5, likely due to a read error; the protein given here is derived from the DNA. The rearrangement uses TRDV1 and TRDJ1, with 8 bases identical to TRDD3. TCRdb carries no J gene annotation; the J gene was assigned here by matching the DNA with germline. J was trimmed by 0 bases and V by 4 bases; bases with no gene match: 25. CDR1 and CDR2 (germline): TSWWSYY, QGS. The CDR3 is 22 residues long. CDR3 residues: CALGGLRLTFWGKTSYTDKLIF. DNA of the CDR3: TGTGCTCTTGGGGGACTAAGACTGACCTTCTGGGGGAAAACTAGCTACACCGATAAACTCATCTTT.

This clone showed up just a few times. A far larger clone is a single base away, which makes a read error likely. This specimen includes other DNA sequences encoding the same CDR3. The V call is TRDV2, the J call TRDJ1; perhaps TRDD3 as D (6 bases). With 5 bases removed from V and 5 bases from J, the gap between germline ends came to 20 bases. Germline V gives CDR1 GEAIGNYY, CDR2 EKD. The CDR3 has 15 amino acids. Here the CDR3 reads CACVELGDREDKLIF. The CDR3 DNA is TGTGCCTGTGTCGAACTTGGGGATCGGGAGGATAAACTCATCTTT.

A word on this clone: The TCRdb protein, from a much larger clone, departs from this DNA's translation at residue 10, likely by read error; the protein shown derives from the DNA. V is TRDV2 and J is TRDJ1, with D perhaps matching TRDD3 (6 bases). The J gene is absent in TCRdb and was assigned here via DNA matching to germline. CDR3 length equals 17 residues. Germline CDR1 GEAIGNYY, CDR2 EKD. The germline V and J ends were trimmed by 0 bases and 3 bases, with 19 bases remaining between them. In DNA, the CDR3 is TGTGCCTGTGACACCTCCGATCCTGGGGAATACGCCGATAAACTCATCTTT. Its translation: CACDTSDPGEYADKLIF.

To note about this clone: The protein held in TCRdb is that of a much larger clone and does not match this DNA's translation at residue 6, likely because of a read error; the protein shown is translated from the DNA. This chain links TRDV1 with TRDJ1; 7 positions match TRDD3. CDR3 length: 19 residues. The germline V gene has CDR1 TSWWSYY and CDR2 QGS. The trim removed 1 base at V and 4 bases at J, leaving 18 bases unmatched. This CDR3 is CALGEPKADWGARVDKLIF. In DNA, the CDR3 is TGTGCTCTTGGGGAACCTAAGGCGGACTGGGGTGCTCGGGTCGATAAACTCATCTTT.

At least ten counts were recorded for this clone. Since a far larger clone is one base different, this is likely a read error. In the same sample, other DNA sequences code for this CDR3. The CDR3 region is CALGELRPGGGHFKLIF. The DNA for the CDR3 is TGTGCTCTCGGGGAACTCAGGCCCGGCGGGGGCCACTTTAAACTCATCTTT. V usage is TRDV1 and J usage is TRDJ1; TRDD3 is a possible D gene (5 bases). Since TCRdb gives no J gene, matching the DNA to germline was used here to assign it. The CDR3 loop spans 17 amino acids. Germline V gives CDR1 TSWWSYY, CDR2 QGS.

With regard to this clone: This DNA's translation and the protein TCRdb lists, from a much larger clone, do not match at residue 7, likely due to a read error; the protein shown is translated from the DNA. The CDR3 here is CALGERKLGDTRDKLIF. The CDR3 DNA reads TGTGCTCTTGGGGAACGAAAACTGGGGGATACGCGCGATAAACTCATCTTT. The rearrangement joins TRDV1 to TRDJ1; 13 nucleotides match TRDD3. TCRdb supplies no J gene; here it was assigned by aligning the nucleotide sequence to germline. The V gene's germline CDR1 is TSWWSYY and CDR2 QGS. CDR3 length: 17 amino acids. J lost 4 bases, V lost 1 base, and 6 bases had no gene match.

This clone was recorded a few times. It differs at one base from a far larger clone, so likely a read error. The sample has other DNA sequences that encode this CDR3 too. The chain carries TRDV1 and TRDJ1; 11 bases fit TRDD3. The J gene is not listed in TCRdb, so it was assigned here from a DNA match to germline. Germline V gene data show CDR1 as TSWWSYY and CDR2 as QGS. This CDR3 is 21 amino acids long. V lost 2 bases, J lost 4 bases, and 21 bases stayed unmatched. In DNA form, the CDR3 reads TGTGCTCTTGGGGAATACCGCCCGAACTATGGGGGATACGAGGGGTTCGATAAACTCATCTTT. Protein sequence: CALGEYRPNYGGYEGFDKLIF.

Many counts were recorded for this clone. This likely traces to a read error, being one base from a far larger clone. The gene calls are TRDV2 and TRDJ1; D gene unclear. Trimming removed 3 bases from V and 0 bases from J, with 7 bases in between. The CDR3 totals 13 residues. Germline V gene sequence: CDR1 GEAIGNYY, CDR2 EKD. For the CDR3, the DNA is TGTGCCTGTGACGCCGGGTACACCGATAAACTCATCTTT. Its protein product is CACDAGYTDKLIF.

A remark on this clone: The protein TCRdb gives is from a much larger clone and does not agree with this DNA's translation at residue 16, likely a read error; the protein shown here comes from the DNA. CDR3 bases: TGTGCCTGTGACACGGTAGGAGGTGTGCAAGGATATCCGGATAAACCCATCTTT. It is translated as CACDTVGGVQGYPDKPIF. The J gene went uncalled, whereas the V gene is TRDV2; the table gives TRDD3 as D, unverified against the DNA. CDR1 is GEAIGNYY, CDR2 EKD, per germline. The CDR3 has 18 amino acids.

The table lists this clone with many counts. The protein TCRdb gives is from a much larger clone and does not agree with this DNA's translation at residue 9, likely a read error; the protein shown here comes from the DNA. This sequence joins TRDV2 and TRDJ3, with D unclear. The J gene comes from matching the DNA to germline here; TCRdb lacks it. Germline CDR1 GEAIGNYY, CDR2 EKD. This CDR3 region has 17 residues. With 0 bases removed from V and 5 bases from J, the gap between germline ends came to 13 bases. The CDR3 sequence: CACDTAEEDRDTRQMFF. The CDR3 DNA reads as TGTGCCTGTGACACCGCCGAAGAGGACAGGGACACCCGACAGATGTTTTTC.

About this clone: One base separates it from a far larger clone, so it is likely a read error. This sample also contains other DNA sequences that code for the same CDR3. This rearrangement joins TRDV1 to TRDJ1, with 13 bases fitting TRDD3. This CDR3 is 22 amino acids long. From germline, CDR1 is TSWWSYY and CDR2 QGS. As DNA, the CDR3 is TGTGCTCTTGGAGAACCATACGTTGGAACCTATACTGGGGGATACGCTAACGATAAACTCATCTTT. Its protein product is CALGEPYVGTYTGGYANDKLIF.

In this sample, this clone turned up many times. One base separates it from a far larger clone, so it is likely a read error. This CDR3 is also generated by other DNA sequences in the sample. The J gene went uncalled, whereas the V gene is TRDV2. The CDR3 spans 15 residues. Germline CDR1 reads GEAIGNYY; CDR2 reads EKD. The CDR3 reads CACDTVATPTDKLIF. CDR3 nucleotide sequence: TGTGCCTGTGACACCGTTGCTACCCCTACCGATAAGCTCATCTTT.

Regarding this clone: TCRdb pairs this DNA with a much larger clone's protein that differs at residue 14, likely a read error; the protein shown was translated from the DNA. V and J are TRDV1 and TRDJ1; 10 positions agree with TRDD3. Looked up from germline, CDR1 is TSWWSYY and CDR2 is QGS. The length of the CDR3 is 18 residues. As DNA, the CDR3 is TGTGCTCTTGGGAGACCTTCAGTACTGGGGGATTACACCTATAAACTCATCTTT. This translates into CALGRPSVLGDYTYKLIF.

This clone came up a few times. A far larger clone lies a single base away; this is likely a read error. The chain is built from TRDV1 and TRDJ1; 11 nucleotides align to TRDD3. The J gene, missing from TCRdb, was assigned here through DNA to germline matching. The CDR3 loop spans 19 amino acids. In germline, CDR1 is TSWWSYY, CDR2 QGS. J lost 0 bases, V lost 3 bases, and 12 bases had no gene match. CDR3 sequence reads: CALGERPLGDTVYTDKLIF. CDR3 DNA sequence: TGTGCTCTTGGGGAGCGCCCCCTGGGGGATACTGTATACACCGATAAACTCATCTTT.

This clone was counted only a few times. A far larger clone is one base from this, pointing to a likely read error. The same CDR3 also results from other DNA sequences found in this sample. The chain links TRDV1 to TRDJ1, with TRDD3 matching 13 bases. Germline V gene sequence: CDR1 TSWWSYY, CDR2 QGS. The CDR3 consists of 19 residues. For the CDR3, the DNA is TGTGCCCTTGGGGATTTCCGGTACTGGGGGATACGTAACACCGATAAACTCATCTTT. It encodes CALGDFRYWGIRNTDKLIF.

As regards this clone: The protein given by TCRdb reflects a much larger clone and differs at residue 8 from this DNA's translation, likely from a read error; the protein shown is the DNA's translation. The CDR3 coding sequence is TGTGCCTGTGACACCCTGGGGGGTACAGCACAACTCTTCTTT. It codes for CACDTLGGTAQLFF. The gene calls are TRDV2 and TRDJ2; TRDD3 agrees at 7 bases. Here the J gene came from matching the DNA to germline, since TCRdb omits it. J lost 5 bases, V lost 0 bases, and 2 bases had no gene match. CDR1 is GEAIGNYY and CDR2 is EKD in the germline V gene. This CDR3 is 14 amino acids long.

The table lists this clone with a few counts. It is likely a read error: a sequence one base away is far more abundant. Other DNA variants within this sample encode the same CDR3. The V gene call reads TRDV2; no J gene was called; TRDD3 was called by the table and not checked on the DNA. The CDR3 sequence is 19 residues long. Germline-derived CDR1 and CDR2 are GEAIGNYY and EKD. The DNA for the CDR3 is TGTGCCTGTGACACCCTGGGGGGGGACCCACCAGCTTTGACAGCACAGCTCTTCTTT. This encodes CACDTLGGDPPALTAQLFF.

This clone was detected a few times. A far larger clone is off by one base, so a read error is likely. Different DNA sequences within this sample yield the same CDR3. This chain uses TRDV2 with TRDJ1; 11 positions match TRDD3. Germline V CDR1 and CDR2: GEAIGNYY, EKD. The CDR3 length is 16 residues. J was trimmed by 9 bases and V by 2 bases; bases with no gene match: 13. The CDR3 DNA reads TGTGCCTGTGACAGGCTGGGGGATACAAGAATGAAGGAACTCATCTTT. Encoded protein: CACDRLGDTRMKELIF.

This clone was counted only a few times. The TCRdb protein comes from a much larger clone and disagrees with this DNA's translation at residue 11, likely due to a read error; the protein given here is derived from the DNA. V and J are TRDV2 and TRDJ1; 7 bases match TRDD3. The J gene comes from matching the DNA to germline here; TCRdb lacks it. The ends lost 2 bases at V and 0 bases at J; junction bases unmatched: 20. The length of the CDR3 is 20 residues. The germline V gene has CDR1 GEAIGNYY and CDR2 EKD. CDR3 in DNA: TGTGCCTGTGACAAGGTCTCGGTACTGGGGAATAGCCCGTACACCGATAAACTCATCTTT. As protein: CACDKVSVLGNSPYTDKLIF.

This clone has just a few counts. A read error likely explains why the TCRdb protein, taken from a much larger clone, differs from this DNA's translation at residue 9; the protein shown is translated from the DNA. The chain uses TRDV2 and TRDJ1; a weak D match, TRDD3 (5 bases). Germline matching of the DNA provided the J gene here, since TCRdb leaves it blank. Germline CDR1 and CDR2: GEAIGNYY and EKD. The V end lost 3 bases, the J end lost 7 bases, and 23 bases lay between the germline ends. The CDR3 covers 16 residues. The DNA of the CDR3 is TGTGCCTGTGACGCTTTCCGTGGGGAATACTCCTCTAAACTCATCTTT. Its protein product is CACDAFRGEYSSKLIF.

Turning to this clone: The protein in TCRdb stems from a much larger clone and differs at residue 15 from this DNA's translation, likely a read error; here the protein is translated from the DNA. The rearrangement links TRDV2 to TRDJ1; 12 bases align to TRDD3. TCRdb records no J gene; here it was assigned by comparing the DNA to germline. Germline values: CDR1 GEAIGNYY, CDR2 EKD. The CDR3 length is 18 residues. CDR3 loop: CACDALLGDTTGTDELIF. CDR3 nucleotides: TGTGCCTGTGACGCATTACTGGGGGATACTACGGGCACCGATGAACTCATCTTT.